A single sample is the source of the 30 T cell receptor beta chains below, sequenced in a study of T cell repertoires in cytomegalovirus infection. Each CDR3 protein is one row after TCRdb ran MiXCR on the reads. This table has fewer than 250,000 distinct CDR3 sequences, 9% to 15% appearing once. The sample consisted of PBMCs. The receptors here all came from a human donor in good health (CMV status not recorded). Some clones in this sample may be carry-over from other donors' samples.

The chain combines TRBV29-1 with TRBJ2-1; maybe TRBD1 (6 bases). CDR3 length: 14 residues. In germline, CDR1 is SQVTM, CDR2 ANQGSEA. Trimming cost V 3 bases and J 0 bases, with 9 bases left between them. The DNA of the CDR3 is TGCAGCGTTGATCAGGGGAGCTCCTACAATGAGCAGTTCTTC. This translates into CSVDQGSSYNEQFF.

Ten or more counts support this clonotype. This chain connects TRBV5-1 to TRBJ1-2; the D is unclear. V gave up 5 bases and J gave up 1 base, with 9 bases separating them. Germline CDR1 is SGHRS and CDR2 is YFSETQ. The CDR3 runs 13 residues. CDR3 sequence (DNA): TGCGCCAGCAGTGAAGCACTTAACTATGGCTACACCTTC. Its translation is CASSEALNYGYTF.

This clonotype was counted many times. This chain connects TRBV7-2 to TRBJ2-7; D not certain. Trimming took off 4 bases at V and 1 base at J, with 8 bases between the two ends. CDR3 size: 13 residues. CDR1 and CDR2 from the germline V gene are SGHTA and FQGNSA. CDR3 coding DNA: TGTGCCAGCAGCTCAGAAGGTTCCTACGAGCAGTACTTC. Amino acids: CASSSEGSYEQYF.

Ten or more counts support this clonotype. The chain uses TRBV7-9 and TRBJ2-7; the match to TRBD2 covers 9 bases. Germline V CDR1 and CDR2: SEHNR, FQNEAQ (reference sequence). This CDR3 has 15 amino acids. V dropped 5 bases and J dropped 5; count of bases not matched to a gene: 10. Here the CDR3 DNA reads TGTGCCAGCAGCCCTCCGGGACTAGCCGTCGACGAGCAGTACTTC. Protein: CASSPPGLAVDEQYF.

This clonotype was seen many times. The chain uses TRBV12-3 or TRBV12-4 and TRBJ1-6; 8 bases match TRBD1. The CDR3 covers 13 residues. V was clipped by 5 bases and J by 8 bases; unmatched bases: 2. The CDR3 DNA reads TGTGCCAGCAGTCTGACAGGGGATTCACCCCTCCACTTT. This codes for CASSLTGDSPLHF.

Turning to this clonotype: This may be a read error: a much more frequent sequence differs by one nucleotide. CDR3 coding DNA: TGTGCCAGCAGGGCCCTCGTAGCGGGAGGAGGCCAGTACTTC. Amino acids: CASRALVAGGGQYF. The chain has TRBV2 and TRBJ2-5; 10 nucleotides align to TRBD2. CDR3 length equals 14 residues. Germline CDR1 SNHLY, CDR2 FYNNEI. The J segment lost 10 bases and the V segment lost 6 bases, leaving 11 bases of the junction unmatched.

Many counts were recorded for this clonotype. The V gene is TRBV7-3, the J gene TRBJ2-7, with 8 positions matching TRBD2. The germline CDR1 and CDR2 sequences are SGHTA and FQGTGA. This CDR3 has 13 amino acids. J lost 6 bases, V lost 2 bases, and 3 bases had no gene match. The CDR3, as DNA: TGTGCCAGCAGCTTAGGACTAGCCTCCGAGCAGTACTTC. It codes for CASSLGLASEQYF.

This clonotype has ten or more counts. CDR3 coding DNA: TGTGCCAGCAGAAGGAGCGGGGGGGAAAGTGAGCAGTTCTTC. Encoded protein: CASRRSGGESEQFF. The chain links TRBV11-2 to TRBJ2-1; 10 positions match TRBD2. Unmatched junction bases numbered 8, after V lost 6 bases and J lost 9 bases. The CDR3 is made up of 14 amino acids. Germline-derived CDR1 and CDR2 are SGHAT and FQNNGV.

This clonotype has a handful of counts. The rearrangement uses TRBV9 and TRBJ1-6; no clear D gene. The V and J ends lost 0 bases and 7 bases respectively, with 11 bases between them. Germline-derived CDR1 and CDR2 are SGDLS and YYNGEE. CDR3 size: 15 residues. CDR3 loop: CASSVGPSGNSPLHF. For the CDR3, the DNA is TGTGCCAGCAGCGTAGGCCCCTCGGGGAATTCACCCCTCCACTTT.

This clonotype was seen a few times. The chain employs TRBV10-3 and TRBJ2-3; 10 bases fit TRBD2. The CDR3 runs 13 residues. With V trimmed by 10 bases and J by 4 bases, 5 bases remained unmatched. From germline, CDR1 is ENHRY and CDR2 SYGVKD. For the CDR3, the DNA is TGTGCCACCGCCGGGACTAGCGCAGATACGCAGTATTTT. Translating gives CATAGTSADTQYF.

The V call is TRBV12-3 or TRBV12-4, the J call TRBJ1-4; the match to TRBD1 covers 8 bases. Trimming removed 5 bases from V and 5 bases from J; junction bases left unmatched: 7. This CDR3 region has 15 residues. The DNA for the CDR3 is TGTGCCAGCAGTCCATGGACAGGGAGCAATGAAAAACTGTTTTTT. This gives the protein CASSPWTGSNEKLFF.

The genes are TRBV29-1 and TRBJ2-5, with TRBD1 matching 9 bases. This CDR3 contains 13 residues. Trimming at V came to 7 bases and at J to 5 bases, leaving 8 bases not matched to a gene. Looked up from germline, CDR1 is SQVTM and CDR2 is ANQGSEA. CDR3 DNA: TGCAGCGCCCGGGACAGGGTCTCGGAGACCCAGTACTTC. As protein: CSARDRVSETQYF.

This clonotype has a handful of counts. The CDR3 nucleotides are TGCAGTGCTAGCTTGGGCTTAGGTGAAAAACTGTTTTTT. Its protein is CSASLGLGEKLFF. The chain joins TRBV20-1 to TRBJ1-4; D unclear. Germline-derived CDR1 and CDR2 are DFQATT and SNEGSKA (reference sequence). The germline V and J ends were trimmed by 3 bases and 7 bases, with 12 bases remaining between them. The CDR3 is 13 amino acids.

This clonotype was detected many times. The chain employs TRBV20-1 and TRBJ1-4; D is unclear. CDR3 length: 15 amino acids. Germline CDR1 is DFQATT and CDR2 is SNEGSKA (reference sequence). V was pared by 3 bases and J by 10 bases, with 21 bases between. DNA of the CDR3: TGCAGTGCTAGTCGATCGGGGATAGAGAACGGAAAACTGTTTTTT. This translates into CSASRSGIENGKLFF.

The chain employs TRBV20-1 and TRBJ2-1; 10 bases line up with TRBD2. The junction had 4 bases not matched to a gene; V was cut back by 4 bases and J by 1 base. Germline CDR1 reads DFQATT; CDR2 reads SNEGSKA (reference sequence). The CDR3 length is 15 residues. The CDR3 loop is CSAKTSGFSYNEQFF. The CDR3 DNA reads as TGCAGTGCTAAGACTAGCGGGTTTTCCTACAATGAGCAGTTCTTC.

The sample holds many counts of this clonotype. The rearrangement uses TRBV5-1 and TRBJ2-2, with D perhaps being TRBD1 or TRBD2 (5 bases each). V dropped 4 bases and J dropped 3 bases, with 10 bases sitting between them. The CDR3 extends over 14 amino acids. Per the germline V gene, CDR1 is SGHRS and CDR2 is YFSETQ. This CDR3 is CASSRDQYTGELFF. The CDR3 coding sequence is TGCGCCAGCAGCCGGGACCAATACACCGGGGAGCTGTTTTTT.

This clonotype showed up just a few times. CDR3: CADSERGKNGYTF. The CDR3, as DNA: TGTGCCGACAGCGAGCGGGGAAAGAATGGCTACACCTTC. The rearrangement joins TRBV28 to TRBJ1-2; possibly TRBD1 for D (5 bases). Germline-derived CDR1 and CDR2 are MDHEN and SYDVKM. The germline V and J ends were trimmed by 11 bases and 6 bases, with 19 bases remaining between them. The CDR3 contains 13 residues.

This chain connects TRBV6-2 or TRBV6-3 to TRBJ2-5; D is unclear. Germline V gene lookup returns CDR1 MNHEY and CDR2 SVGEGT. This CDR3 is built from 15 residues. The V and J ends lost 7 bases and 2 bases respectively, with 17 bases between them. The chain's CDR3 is CASTTSRLDQETQYF. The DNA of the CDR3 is TGTGCCAGCACCACATCCCGACTGGATCAAGAGACCCAGTACTTC.

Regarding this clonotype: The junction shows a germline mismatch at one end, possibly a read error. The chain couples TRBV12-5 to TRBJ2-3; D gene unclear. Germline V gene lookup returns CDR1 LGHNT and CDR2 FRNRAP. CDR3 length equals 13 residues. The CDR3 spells CASGLGPTDTQYF. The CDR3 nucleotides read TGTGCTAGTGGCTTGGGTCCCACAGATACGCAGTATTTT.

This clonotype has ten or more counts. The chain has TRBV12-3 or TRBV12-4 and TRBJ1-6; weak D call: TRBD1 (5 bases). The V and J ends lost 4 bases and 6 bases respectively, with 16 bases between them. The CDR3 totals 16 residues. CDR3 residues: CASSSRGGRANSPLHF. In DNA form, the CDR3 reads TGTGCCAGCAGTTCTCGGGGGGGACGGGCTAATTCACCCCTCCACTTT.

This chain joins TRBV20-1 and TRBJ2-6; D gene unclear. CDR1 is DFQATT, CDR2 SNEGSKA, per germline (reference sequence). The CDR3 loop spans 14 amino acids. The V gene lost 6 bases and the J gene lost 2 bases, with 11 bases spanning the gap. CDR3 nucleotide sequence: TGCAGTGCCCCGGCTTCAGCTGGGGCCAACGTCCTGACTTTC. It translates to CSAPASAGANVLTF.

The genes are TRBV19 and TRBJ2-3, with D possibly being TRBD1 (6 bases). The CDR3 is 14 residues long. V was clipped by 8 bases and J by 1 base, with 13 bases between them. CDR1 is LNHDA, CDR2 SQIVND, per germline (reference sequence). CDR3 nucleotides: TGTGCCAGTGGAATACAGGGAGGCACAGATACGCAGTATTTT. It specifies CASGIQGGTDTQYF.

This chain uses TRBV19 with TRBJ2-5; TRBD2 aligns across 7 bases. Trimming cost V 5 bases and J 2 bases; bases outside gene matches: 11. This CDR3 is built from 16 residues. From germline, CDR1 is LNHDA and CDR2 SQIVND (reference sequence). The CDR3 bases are TGTGCCAGTAGTTACCGAGCAGCGGGAAGGCAAGAGACCCAGTACTTC. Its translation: CASSYRAAGRQETQYF.

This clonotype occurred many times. The CDR3 spells CASSAGTSGGPYNEQFF. The DNA of the CDR3 is TGTGCCAGCAGCGCCGGGACTAGCGGGGGCCCTTACAATGAGCAGTTCTTC. V gene TRBV4-2 combines with J gene TRBJ2-1; 14 positions agree with TRBD2. CDR3 length: 17 amino acids. Germline trimming cut 5 bases from V and 4 bases from J; bases unmatched to any gene: 7. Per the germline V gene, CDR1 is LGHNA and CDR2 is YNFKEQ.

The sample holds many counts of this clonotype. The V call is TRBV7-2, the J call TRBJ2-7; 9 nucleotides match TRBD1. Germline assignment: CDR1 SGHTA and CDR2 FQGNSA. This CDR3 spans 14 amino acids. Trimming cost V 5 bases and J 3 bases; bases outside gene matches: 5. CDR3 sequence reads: CASSALGQGYEQYF. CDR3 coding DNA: TGTGCCAGCAGCGCCCTGGGACAGGGCTACGAGCAGTACTTC. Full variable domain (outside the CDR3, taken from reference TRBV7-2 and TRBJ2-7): GAGVSQSPSNKVTEKGKDVELRCDPISGHTALYWYRQSLGQGLEFLIYFQGNSAPDKSGLPSDRFSAERTGGSVSTLTIQRTQQEDSAVYLCASSALGQGYEQYFGPGTRLTVT.

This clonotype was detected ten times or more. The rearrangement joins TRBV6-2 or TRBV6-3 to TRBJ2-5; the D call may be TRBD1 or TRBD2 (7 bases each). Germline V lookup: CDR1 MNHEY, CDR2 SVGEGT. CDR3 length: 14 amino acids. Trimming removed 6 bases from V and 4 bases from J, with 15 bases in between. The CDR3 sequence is CASRQTGRGETQYF. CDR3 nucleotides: TGTGCCAGCAGACAGACAGGGAGGGGAGAGACCCAGTACTTC.

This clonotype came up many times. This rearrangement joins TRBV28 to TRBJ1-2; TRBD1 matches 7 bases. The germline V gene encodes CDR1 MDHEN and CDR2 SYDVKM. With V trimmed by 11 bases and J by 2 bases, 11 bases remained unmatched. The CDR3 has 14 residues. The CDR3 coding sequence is TGTGCCTACAGGACCACAGGGGCCAACTATGGCTACACCTTC. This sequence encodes CAYRTTGANYGYTF.

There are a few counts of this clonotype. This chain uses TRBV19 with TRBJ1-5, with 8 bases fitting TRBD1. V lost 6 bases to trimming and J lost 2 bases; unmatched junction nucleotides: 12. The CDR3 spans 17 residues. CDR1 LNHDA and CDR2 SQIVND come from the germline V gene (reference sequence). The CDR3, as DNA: TGTGCCAGTAGACTGAGGGCAGGGGGCCTGGGCAATCAGCCCCAGCATTTT. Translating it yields CASRLRAGGLGNQPQHF.

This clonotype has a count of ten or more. CDR3 coding DNA: TGTGCCAGCAGCCCCTCAACTAATGAAAAACTGTTTTTT. Translating gives CASSPSTNEKLFF. The J gene is TRBJ1-4, the V gene TRBV11-3; D gene unclear. V was shortened by 5 bases and J by 0 bases, with 4 bases between the two germline ends. The CDR3 is made up of 13 amino acids. Per germline, CDR1 SGHNT and CDR2 YENEEA.

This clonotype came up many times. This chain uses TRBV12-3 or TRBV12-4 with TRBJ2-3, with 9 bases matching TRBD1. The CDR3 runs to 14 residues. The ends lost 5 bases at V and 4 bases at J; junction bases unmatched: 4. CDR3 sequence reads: CASSPRTGADTQYF. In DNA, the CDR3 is TGTGCCAGCAGTCCGAGGACAGGGGCAGATACGCAGTATTTT.